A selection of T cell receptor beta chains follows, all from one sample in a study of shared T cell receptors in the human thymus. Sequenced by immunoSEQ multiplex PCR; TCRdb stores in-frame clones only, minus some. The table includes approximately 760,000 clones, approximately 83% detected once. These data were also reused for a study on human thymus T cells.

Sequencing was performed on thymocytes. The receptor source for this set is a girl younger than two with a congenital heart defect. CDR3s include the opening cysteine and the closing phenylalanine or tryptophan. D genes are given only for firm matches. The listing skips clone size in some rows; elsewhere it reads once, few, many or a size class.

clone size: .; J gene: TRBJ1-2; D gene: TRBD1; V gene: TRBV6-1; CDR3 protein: CASMDRAQRGGYTF; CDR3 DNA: TGTGCCAGTATGGACAGGGCCCAGCGAGGAGGCTACACCTTC
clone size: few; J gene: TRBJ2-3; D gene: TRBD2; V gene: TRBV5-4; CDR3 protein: CASSTFTSGGAKDTQYF; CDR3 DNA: TGTGCCAGCAGCACCTTCACTAGCGGGGGGGCTAAAGATACGCAGTATTTT
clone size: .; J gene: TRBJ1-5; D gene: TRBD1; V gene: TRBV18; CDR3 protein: CASSPSEQGADQPQHF; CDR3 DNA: TGTGCCAGCTCACCCTCGGAACAGGGGGCTGATCAGCCCCAGCATTTT
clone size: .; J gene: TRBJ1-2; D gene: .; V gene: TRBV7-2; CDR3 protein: CASSLDPRDPLGYTF; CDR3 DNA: TGTGCCAGCAGCTTAGATCCCAGGGATCCTCTAGGCTACACCTTC
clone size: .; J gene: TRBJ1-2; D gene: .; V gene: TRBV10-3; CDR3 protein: CAISQTGTGNYGYTF; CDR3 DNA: TGTGCCATCAGCCAAACCGGAACAGGAAACTATGGCTACACCTTC
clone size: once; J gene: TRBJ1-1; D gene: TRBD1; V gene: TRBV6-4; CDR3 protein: CASSQEQGALWTEAFF; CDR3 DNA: TGTGCCAGCAGTCAGGAACAGGGGGCTCTGTGGACTGAAGCTTTCTTT
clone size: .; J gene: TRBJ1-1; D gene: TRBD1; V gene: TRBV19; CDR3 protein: CASSIPTGCCTEAFF; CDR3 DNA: TGTGCCAGTAGTATCCCGACAGGGTGTTGCACTGAAGCTTTCTTT
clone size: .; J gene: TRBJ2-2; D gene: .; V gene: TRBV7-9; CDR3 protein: CASAPWTDRTGELFF; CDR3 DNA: TGTGCCAGCGCCCCCTGGACAGACCGCACCGGGGAGCTGTTTTTT
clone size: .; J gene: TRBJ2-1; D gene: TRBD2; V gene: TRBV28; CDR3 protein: CASNSQLRGGAVSYNEQFF; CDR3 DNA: TGTGCCAGCAACTCTCAGTTACGCGGGGGGGCTGTATCCTACAATGAGCAGTTCTTC
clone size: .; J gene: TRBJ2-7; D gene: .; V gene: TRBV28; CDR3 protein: CASRGAGDTYEQYF; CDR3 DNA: TGTGCCAGCAGGGGGGCAGGGGATACCTACGAGCAGTACTTC
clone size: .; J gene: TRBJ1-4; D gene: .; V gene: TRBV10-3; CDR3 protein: CATSGRGREKLFF; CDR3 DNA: TGTGCCACGTCGGGCAGGGGTCGGGAAAAACTGTTTTTT
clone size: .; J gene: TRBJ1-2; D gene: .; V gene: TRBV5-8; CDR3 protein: CASSRTPGYGYTF; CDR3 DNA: TGTGCCAGCAGCCGGACCCCGGGGTATGGCTACACCTTC
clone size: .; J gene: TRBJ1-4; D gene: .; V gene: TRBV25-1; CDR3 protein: CASLSTAKGEKLFF; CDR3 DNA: TGTGCCAGCCTATCGACAGCCAAGGGGGAAAAACTGTTTTTT
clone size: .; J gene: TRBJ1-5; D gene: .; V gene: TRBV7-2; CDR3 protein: CASSSEAGSNQPQHF; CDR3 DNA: TGTGCCAGCAGCTCGGAAGCAGGTAGCAATCAGCCCCAGCATTTT
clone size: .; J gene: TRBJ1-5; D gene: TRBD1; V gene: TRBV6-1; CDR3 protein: CASLAGQIDQPQHF; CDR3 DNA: TGTGCCAGCTTGGCGGGACAGATAGATCAGCCCCAGCATTTT
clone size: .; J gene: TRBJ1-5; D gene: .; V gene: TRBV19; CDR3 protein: CASSIQAYQPQHF; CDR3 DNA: TGTGCCAGTAGTATACAGGCATATCAGCCCCAGCATTTT
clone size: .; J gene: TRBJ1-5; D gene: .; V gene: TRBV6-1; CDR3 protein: CASSEDSTDQPQHF; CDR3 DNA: TGTGCCAGCAGTGAGGACTCCACCGATCAGCCCCAGCATTTT
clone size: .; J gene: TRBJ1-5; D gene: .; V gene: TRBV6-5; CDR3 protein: CASIGGRGPQHF; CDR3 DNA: TGTGCCAGCATAGGCGGTCGGGGGCCCCAGCATTTT
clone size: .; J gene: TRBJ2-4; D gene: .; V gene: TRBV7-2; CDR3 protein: CASSLAPGRVMAKNIQYF; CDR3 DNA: TGTGCCAGCAGCTTAGCACCGGGCAGGGTAATGGCCAAAAACATTCAGTACTTC
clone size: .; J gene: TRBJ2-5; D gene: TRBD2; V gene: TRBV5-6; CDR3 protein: CASSLPRGGIGKTQYF; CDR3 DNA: TGTGCCAGCAGCCTTCCTCGGGGGGGCATCGGAAAGACCCAGTACTTC
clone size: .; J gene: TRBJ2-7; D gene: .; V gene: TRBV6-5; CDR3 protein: CASSYGGSLSYEQYF; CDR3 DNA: TGTGCCAGCAGTTACGGCGGTTCCCTATCCTACGAGCAGTACTTC
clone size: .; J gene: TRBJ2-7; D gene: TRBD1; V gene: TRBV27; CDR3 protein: CASSLSGTGAYEQYF; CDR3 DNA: TGTGCCAGCAGTTTATCTGGGACAGGGGCCTACGAGCAGTACTTC
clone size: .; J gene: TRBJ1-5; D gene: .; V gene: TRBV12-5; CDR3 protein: CASGFSYNRARNQPQHF; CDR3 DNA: TGTGCTAGTGGTTTTTCCTACAACAGGGCGAGGAATCAGCCCCAGCATTTT
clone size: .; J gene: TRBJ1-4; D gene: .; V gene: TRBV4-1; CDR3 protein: CASSQARAFEKLFF; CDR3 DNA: TGCGCCAGCAGCCAAGCACGCGCTTTTGAAAAACTGTTTTTT
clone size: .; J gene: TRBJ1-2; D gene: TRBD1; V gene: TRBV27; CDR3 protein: CASKQGRYGYTF; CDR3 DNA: TGTGCCAGCAAACAGGGGCGATATGGCTACACCTTC
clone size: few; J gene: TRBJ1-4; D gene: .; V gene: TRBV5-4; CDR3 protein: CASSPGPGREKLFF; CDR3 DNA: TGTGCCAGCAGCCCCGGCCCAGGTCGGGAAAAACTGTTTTTT
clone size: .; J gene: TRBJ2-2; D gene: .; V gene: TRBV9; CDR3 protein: CASSGLAPFGALTSNTGELFF; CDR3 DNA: TGTGCCAGCAGCGGTTTGGCTCCTTTTGGGGCCTTGACCTCGAACACCGGGGAGCTGTTTTTT
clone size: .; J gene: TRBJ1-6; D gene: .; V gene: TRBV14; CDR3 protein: CASSPSHRDNSPLHF; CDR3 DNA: TGTGCCAGCAGCCCTAGTCACAGGGATAATTCACCCCTCCACTTT